Sequencing of this T cell receptor (beta chain) was carried out in a study of blood T cell repertoires in COVID-19. Across the study: The cDNA or gDNA used as material had been derived from T cells, B-cell-depleted T cells, or PBMCs.

Germline CDR1 SNHLY, CDR2 FYNNEI. Trimming shortened V by 2 bases and J by 5 bases, and 7 bases separated the two germline ends. The CDR3 is made up of 13 amino acids. Enrollees, about 18 to 89 years old, lived in 24 US areas. Someone with COVID-19 had been met by exposed participants within 2 weeks before study entry. Under the authors' procedure: Amplifying reference gene primers gave estimates of nucleated cell counts. Sequencing was performed with immunoSEQ multiplex PCR; in TCRdb, only in-frame clones are kept and a portion is missing. The D gene and trimming were derived from the DNA, and the V and J assignments and clone size from that table. Altogether 250,000 or so clones are present, 85% to 90% being singletons, with the ten largest covering around 0.8%. On this clone itself: Other DNA sequences in this sample translate to the same CDR3.

This clonotype was obtained from a man aged 45-60 years who had been exposed to COVID-19. This chain uses TRBV2 with TRBJ1-5; TRBD1 might be the D (5 bases). Source material: PBMCs or T cells enriched from blood (not recorded which). The CDR3 reads CASSEQGDQPQHF. CDR3 nucleotide sequence: TGTGCCAGCAGTGAACAGGGCGATCAGCCCCAGCATTTT.